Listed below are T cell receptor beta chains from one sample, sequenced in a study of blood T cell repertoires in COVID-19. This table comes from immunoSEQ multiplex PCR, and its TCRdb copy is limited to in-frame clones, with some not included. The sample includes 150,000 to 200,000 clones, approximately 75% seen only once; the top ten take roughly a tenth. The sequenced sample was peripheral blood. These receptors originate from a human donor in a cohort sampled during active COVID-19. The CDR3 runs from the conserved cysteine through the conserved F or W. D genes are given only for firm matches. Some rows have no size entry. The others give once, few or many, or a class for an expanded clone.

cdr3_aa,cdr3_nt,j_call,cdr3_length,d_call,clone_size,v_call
CSVGRQGEGKLFF,TGCAGCGTTGGGAGACAGGGTGAGGGAAAACTGTTTTTT,TRBJ1-4,13,TRBD1,few,TRBV29-1
CASSLSWRNTEAFF,TGTGCCAGCAGCTTATCGTGGAGGAACACTGAAGCTTTCTTT,TRBJ1-1,14,.,.,TRBV7-2
CASSPPRSGPSTDTQYF,TGTGCCAGCAGCCCTCCGCGTAGTGGGCCTAGCACAGATACGCAGTATTTT,TRBJ2-3,17,.,.,TRBV7-9
CASSQVAGQGPMNEKLFF,TGTGCCAGCAGCCAAGTGGCGGGACAGGGGCCGATGAATGAAAAACTGTTTTTT,TRBJ1-4,18,TRBD1,.,TRBV3-1/TRBV3-2
CASSLPGLQQFF,TGTGCCAGCAGCTTGCCGGGGTTGCAGCAGTTCTTC,TRBJ2-1,12,.,.,TRBV5-4
CASTREASGNTGELFF,TGTGCCAGCACCCGTGAGGCTAGCGGTAACACCGGGGAGCTGTTTTTT,TRBJ2-2,16,TRBD2,.,TRBV2
CAIRRTVNTEAFF,TGTGCCATCAGGCGGACAGTGAACACTGAAGCTTTCTTT,TRBJ1-1,13,.,.,TRBV10-3
CASSSDRVGDSPLHF,TGTGCCAGTAGTTCAGACAGAGTTGGGGATTCACCCCTCCACTTT,TRBJ1-6,15,.,.,TRBV19
CASSQGGRGNTEAFF,TGTGCCAGCAGCCAAGGTGGCAGGGGGAACACTGAAGCTTTCTTT,TRBJ1-1,15,.,many,TRBV14
CASSEPGTSGSRDTQYF,TGCGCCAGCAGTGAGCCGGGGACTAGCGGGAGTCGCGATACGCAGTATTTT,TRBJ2-3,17,TRBD2,.,TRBV10-2
CASSLGDRGPSTGELFF,TGCGCCAGCAGCCTGGGGGACAGGGGGCCGAGTACCGGGGAGCTGTTTTTT,TRBJ2-2,17,TRBD1,.,TRBV5-1
CASSLDPGQGLGEQFF,TGTGCCAGCAGCTTAGATCCGGGACAGGGGTTAGGTGAGCAGTTCTTC,TRBJ2-1,16,TRBD1,.,TRBV11-2
CASSLAREFNTGELFF,TGTGCCAGCAGCTTAGCCCGGGAGTTTAACACCGGGGAGCTGTTTTTT,TRBJ2-2,16,.,.,TRBV7-6
CASSGAYGYTF,TGTGCCAGCAGTGGGGCCTATGGCTACACCTTC,TRBJ1-2,11,.,.,TRBV2
CASRAGTGTDTQYF,TGTGCCAGCAGAGCGGGGACCGGCACAGATACGCAGTATTTT,TRBJ2-3,14,TRBD2,.,TRBV11-3
CASSLGDRDTQYF,TGTGCCAGCAGTTTAGGTGACAGGGATACGCAGTATTTT,TRBJ2-3,13,.,.,TRBV12-3/TRBV12-4
CASRDTYGTSPLHF,TGTGCCAGCAGGGACACTTACGGTACTTCACCCCTCCACTTT,TRBJ1-6,14,.,.,TRBV27
CASKGASGQPQHF,TGTGCCAGCAAGGGGGCCTCAGGTCAGCCCCAGCATTTT,TRBJ1-5,13,TRBD1,.,TRBV6-5
CASSQDVNRPAIGYTF,TGCGCCAGCAGCCAAGATGTCAACAGGCCTGCTATTGGCTACACCTTC,TRBJ1-2,16,.,.,TRBV4-1
CASSPLEGHTDTQYF,TGTGCCAGCAGCCCACTAGAGGGTCACACAGATACGCAGTATTTT,TRBJ2-3,15,.,few,TRBV7-3
CASSLAVGYGYTF,TGTGCCAGCAGCTTAGCAGTCGGTTATGGCTACACCTTC,TRBJ1-2,13,.,.,TRBV7-9
CASSPMDRGYEQYF,TGTGCCAGCAGCCCCATGGACAGGGGCTACGAGCAGTACTTC,TRBJ2-7,14,.,.,TRBV21-1
CASRNIQRDRGIDEQFF,TGTGCCAGCAGGAATATCCAAAGGGACAGGGGGATTGATGAGCAGTTCTTC,TRBJ2-1,17,TRBD1,.,TRBV2
CASSSLDSMLYEQYF,TGTGCCAGCAGTTCCTTGGACAGCATGCTCTACGAGCAGTACTTC,TRBJ2-7,15,.,.,TRBV27
CASSPPGLAGTDTQYF,TGCGCCAGCAGTCCACCGGGACTAGCGGGGACAGATACGCAGTATTTT,TRBJ2-3,16,TRBD2,.,TRBV10-1
CASSSQGSSGNTIYF,TGTGCCAGCAGCTCACAAGGGAGCTCTGGAAACACCATATATTTT,TRBJ1-3,15,.,.,TRBV7-2
CASSLLVGGAGTEAFF,TGCGCCAGCAGCTTGCTCGTCGGGGGAGCAGGCACTGAAGCTTTCTTT,TRBJ1-1,16,.,.,TRBV5-1
CASSLLGSGGPNEQFF,TGTGCCAGCAGCCTCCTCGGGAGCGGGGGGCCCAATGAGCAGTTCTTC,TRBJ2-1,16,TRBD2,.,TRBV3-1/TRBV3-2
CASGRGGGETQYF,TGTGCCTCGGGGAGGGGCGGGGGAGAGACCCAGTACTTC,TRBJ2-5,13,TRBD2,.,TRBV27
CASSITPEGMYGYTF,TGTGCCAGTAGTATAACTCCGGAGGGGATGTATGGCTACACCTTC,TRBJ1-2,15,.,.,TRBV19
CASSAGLAGVRETQYF,TGTGCCAGCAGCGCGGGACTAGCGGGAGTAAGGGAGACCCAGTACTTC,TRBJ2-5,16,TRBD2,.,TRBV9
CASSSGQSSNQPQHF,TGTGCCAGCAGCTCCGGACAGTCCAGCAATCAGCCCCAGCATTTT,TRBJ1-5,15,.,.,TRBV11-2
CASTPSGTGGTEAFF,TGTGCCAGCACCCCAAGCGGGACAGGGGGGACTGAAGCTTTCTTT,TRBJ1-1,15,TRBD1,.,TRBV6-5
CASRLDGWRQGNYGYTF,TGTGCAAGTCGCTTAGATGGCTGGCGACAGGGGAACTATGGCTACACCTTC,TRBJ1-2,17,.,.,TRBV12-2
CASITGEYSNQPQHF,TGTGCCAGCATCACAGGAGAATATAGCAATCAGCCCCAGCATTTT,TRBJ1-5,15,.,.,TRBV6-5
CASARGPNTEAFF,TGTGCCAGTGCCCGCGGGCCGAACACTGAAGCTTTCTTT,TRBJ1-1,13,.,.,TRBV27
CASTPGMGTQYF,TGTGCCAGCACCCCAGGTATGGGTACGCAGTATTTT,TRBJ2-3,12,.,few,TRBV12-3/TRBV12-4
CASSRTGGGVYEQYF,TGTGCCAGCTCAAGGACAGGGGGCGGTGTCTACGAGCAGTACTTC,TRBJ2-7,15,TRBD1,.,TRBV18
CASSQDYRTEQYF,TGTGCCAGCAGCCAAGATTACAGGACCGAGCAGTACTTC,TRBJ2-7,13,.,.,TRBV4-2
CASSPRGGGQPQHF,TGTGCCAGCTCACCACGAGGGGGTGGCCAGCCCCAGCATTTT,TRBJ1-5,14,.,.,TRBV18
CASGTLRGELFF,TGTGCCAGCGGGACTCTTCGCGGGGAGCTGTTTTTT,TRBJ2-2,12,.,.,TRBV12-3/TRBV12-4
CASSEIGQNTGELFF,TGTGCCAGCAGTGAGATAGGACAGAACACCGGGGAGCTGTTTTTT,TRBJ2-2,15,.,.,TRBV2
CASSLRDDSRGGYTF,TGTGCCAGCAGCTTGCGGGACGACTCTCGGGGGGGCTACACCTTC,TRBJ1-2,15,.,.,TRBV7-9
CASSYSGQGGNIQYF,TGTGCCAGCAGTTACTCCGGACAGGGGGGAAACATTCAGTACTTC,TRBJ2-4,15,TRBD1,.,TRBV6-5
CASSLYLAGELFF,TGTGCCAGCAGTTTATATCTAGCCGGGGAGCTGTTTTTT,TRBJ2-2,13,.,.,TRBV27
CASSYQANYGYTF,TGTGCCAGCAGTTACCAGGCTAACTATGGCTACACCTTC,TRBJ1-2,13,.,.,TRBV6-6
CASSRGAEAFF,TGTGCCAGCAGTCGGGGCGCTGAAGCTTTCTTT,TRBJ1-1,11,.,.,TRBV6-6
CASSQPRDRGIYEQYF,TGTGCCAGCAGCCAACCAAGGGACAGGGGGATTTACGAGCAGTACTTC,TRBJ2-7,16,TRBD1,.,TRBV3-1/TRBV3-2
CASSLVRQDNEQFF,TGTGCCAGCAGCTTAGTCCGACAGGACAATGAGCAGTTCTTC,TRBJ2-1,14,.,.,TRBV7-2